This is a list of T cell receptor beta chains from one sample in a study of T cells in Graves' hyperthyroidism and ophthalmopathy. TCRdb reanalysed the multiplex PCR reads using MiXCR and keeps one entry per CDR3 protein. The sample shows around 420,000 distinct CDR3 sequences, around 13% of them seen only once. The sequenced sample was blood. The source of these receptors is a woman between 18 and 29 years old with Graves' hyperthyroidism. Each CDR3 is given with its conserved first and last residue. D genes are given only for firm matches. Clone size is not always given. Where it is, it says once, few, many or a class for expanded clones.

clone_size: many
j_call: TRBJ2-5
v_call: TRBV20-1
d_call: TRBD1
cdr3_aa: CSARVAPGQGKETQYF
cdr3_nt: TGCAGTGCCAGGGTAGCTCCGGGACAGGGGAAAGAGACCCAGTACTTC

clone_size: NA
j_call: TRBJ1-5
v_call: TRBV6-2/TRBV6-3
d_call: TRBD1
cdr3_aa: CASGDRSPQPQHF
cdr3_nt: TGTGCCAGCGGGGACAGGTCCCCTCAGCCCCAGCATTTT

clone_size: many
j_call: TRBJ2-3
v_call: TRBV5-1
d_call: TRBD2
cdr3_aa: CASSLTGTSGTDTQYF
cdr3_nt: TGCGCCAGCAGCTTAACCGGGACTAGCGGGACAGATACGCAGTATTTT

clone_size: NA
j_call: TRBJ2-5
v_call: TRBV10-1
d_call: TRBD2
cdr3_aa: CASSAITSGQETQYF
cdr3_nt: TGCGCCAGCAGCGCAATAACTAGCGGTCAAGAGACCCAGTACTTC

clone_size: many
j_call: TRBJ2-7
v_call: TRBV27
d_call: NA
cdr3_aa: CAIRGPFYEQYF
cdr3_nt: TGTGCCATCCGGGGCCCATTCTACGAGCAGTACTTC

clone_size: many
j_call: TRBJ2-1
v_call: TRBV6-2/TRBV6-3
d_call: NA
cdr3_aa: CASSYSRIISYNEQFF
cdr3_nt: TGTGCCAGCAGTTACTCCAGAATTATTTCCTACAATGAGCAGTTCTTC

clone_size: NA
j_call: TRBJ2-2
v_call: TRBV3-1
d_call: NA
cdr3_aa: CASSQVSAELFF
cdr3_nt: TGTGCCAGCAGCCAAGTTTCAGCCGAGCTGTTTTTT

clone_size: many
j_call: TRBJ2-2
v_call: TRBV4-3
d_call: TRBD1
cdr3_aa: CASSQGDRVRTGELFF
cdr3_nt: TGCGCCAGCAGCCAAGGGGACAGGGTGAGGACCGGGGAGCTGTTTTTT

clone_size: NA
j_call: TRBJ2-5
v_call: TRBV5-1
d_call: TRBD1
cdr3_aa: CASSLDGTGGKETQYF
cdr3_nt: TGCGCCAGCAGCTTGGACGGGACAGGAGGGAAAGAGACCCAGTACTTC

clone_size: many
j_call: TRBJ1-4
v_call: TRBV20-1
d_call: NA
cdr3_aa: CSARDFTAATNEKLFF
cdr3_nt: TGCAGTGCTAGAGATTTTACGGCCGCAACTAATGAAAAACTGTTTTTT

clone_size: many
j_call: TRBJ2-1
v_call: TRBV6-1
d_call: NA
cdr3_aa: CASSESSSYNEQFF
cdr3_nt: TGTGCCAGCAGTGAGTCTAGCTCCTACAATGAGCAGTTCTTC

clone_size: many
j_call: TRBJ2-1
v_call: TRBV28
d_call: NA
cdr3_aa: CASSFPGGYNEQFF
cdr3_nt: TGTGCCAGCAGTTTTCCTGGCGGGTACAATGAGCAGTTCTTC

clone_size: many
j_call: TRBJ2-5
v_call: TRBV20-1
d_call: NA
cdr3_aa: CSARPGPTGAQYF
cdr3_nt: TGCAGTGCTAGACCGGGACCCACGGGGGCCCAGTACTTC

clone_size: many
j_call: TRBJ2-3
v_call: TRBV12-3/TRBV12-4
d_call: NA
cdr3_aa: CASSFSPAPDTQYF
cdr3_nt: TGTGCCAGCAGTTTTTCCCCTGCGCCAGATACGCAGTATTTT

clone_size: many
j_call: TRBJ1-1
v_call: TRBV7-2
d_call: NA
cdr3_aa: CASSFLGAVNTEAFF
cdr3_nt: TGTGCCAGCAGCTTTCTCGGGGCCGTGAACACTGAAGCTTTCTTT

clone_size: many
j_call: TRBJ2-1
v_call: TRBV7-3
d_call: NA
cdr3_aa: CASSLTSGRGYNEQFF
cdr3_nt: TGTGCCAGCAGCTTAACTAGCGGCAGGGGGTACAATGAGCAGTTCTTC

clone_size: many
j_call: TRBJ2-7
v_call: TRBV7-8
d_call: NA
cdr3_aa: CASSSPGRQGGEQYF
cdr3_nt: TGTGCCAGCAGCTCTCCCGGGAGACAGGGTGGCGAGCAGTACTTC

clone_size: many
j_call: TRBJ2-1
v_call: TRBV2
d_call: TRBD1
cdr3_aa: CASSGQGENEQFF
cdr3_nt: TGTGCCAGCAGTGGACAGGGGGAAAATGAGCAGTTCTTC

clone_size: few
j_call: TRBJ2-2
v_call: TRBV6-1
d_call: TRBD1
cdr3_aa: CASSPPRQGFTGELFF
cdr3_nt: TGTGCCAGCAGTCCGCCACGACAGGGATTCACCGGGGAGCTGTTTTTT

clone_size: many
j_call: TRBJ2-1
v_call: TRBV12-3/TRBV12-4
d_call: TRBD2
cdr3_aa: CASRGTSGSSYNEQFF
cdr3_nt: TGTGCCAGCAGAGGGACTAGCGGGAGTTCCTACAATGAGCAGTTCTTC

clone_size: NA
j_call: TRBJ2-2
v_call: TRBV6-1
d_call: NA
cdr3_aa: CASSYRESTGELFF
cdr3_nt: TGTGCCAGCAGCTACAGGGAGAGCACCGGGGAGCTGTTTTTT

clone_size: many
j_call: TRBJ2-3
v_call: TRBV2
d_call: NA
cdr3_aa: CASYREASTDTQYF
cdr3_nt: TGTGCCAGTTACAGGGAGGCCAGCACAGATACGCAGTATTTT

clone_size: few
j_call: TRBJ2-1
v_call: TRBV10-3
d_call: NA
cdr3_aa: CAISEWRTQSSYNEQFF
cdr3_nt: TGTGCCATCAGTGAGTGGCGAACTCAGAGCTCCTACAATGAGCAGTTCTTC

clone_size: many
j_call: TRBJ2-2
v_call: TRBV18
d_call: TRBD2
cdr3_aa: CASSFLAENTGELFF
cdr3_nt: TGTGCCAGCTCATTCCTAGCGGAGAACACCGGGGAGCTGTTTTTT

clone_size: NA
j_call: TRBJ1-2
v_call: TRBV5-1
d_call: NA
cdr3_aa: CASSPSARGYTF
cdr3_nt: TGCGCCAGCAGCCCATCAGCTCGTGGCTACACCTTC

clone_size: many
j_call: TRBJ1-2
v_call: TRBV6-1
d_call: NA
cdr3_aa: CASSLNTVYGYTF
cdr3_nt: TGTGCCAGCAGTTTAAACACTGTATATGGCTACACCTTC

clone_size: NA
j_call: TRBJ1-2
v_call: TRBV7-9
d_call: NA
cdr3_aa: CASSLDFGAGVYGYTF
cdr3_nt: TGTGCCAGCAGCTTAGATTTCGGGGCAGGGGTCTATGGCTACACCTTC

clone_size: many
j_call: TRBJ2-5
v_call: TRBV3-1
d_call: NA
cdr3_aa: CATVDVQETQYF
cdr3_nt: TGTGCCACCGTTGACGTACAAGAGACCCAGTACTTC

clone_size: NA
j_call: TRBJ2-7
v_call: TRBV15
d_call: TRBD2
cdr3_aa: CATTESGGAYEQYF
cdr3_nt: TGTGCCACTACGGAGAGCGGGGGTGCGTACGAGCAGTACTTC

clone_size: many
j_call: TRBJ2-3
v_call: TRBV6-1
d_call: NA
cdr3_aa: CASSSGPRDGTDTQYF
cdr3_nt: TGTGCCAGCAGTTCCGGTCCCAGGGACGGCACAGATACGCAGTATTTT

clone_size: many
j_call: TRBJ2-3
v_call: TRBV2
d_call: TRBD2
cdr3_aa: CASSGGSGYTDTQYF
cdr3_nt: TGTGCCAGCAGTGGAGGTAGCGGGTACACAGATACGCAGTATTTT

clone_size: NA
j_call: TRBJ1-5
v_call: TRBV5-6
d_call: NA
cdr3_aa: CASSWVKPQHF
cdr3_nt: TGTGCCAGCAGCTGGGTCAAGCCCCAGCATTTT

clone_size: few
j_call: TRBJ2-3
v_call: TRBV5-4
d_call: NA
cdr3_aa: CASSLYLGGSTDTQYF
cdr3_nt: TGTGCCAGCAGCTTGTATCTAGGTGGAAGCACAGATACGCAGTATTTT

clone_size: NA
j_call: TRBJ1-1
v_call: TRBV7-3
d_call: NA
cdr3_aa: CACSLRAISTGTEAFF
cdr3_nt: TGTGCCTGCAGCTTAAGGGCGATAAGTACAGGGACTGAAGCTTTCTTT

clone_size: NA
j_call: TRBJ1-5
v_call: TRBV27
d_call: TRBD1
cdr3_aa: CASSLRQGLEPQHF
cdr3_nt: TGTGCCAGCAGTCTACGACAGGGTTTAGAGCCCCAGCATTTT

clone_size: many
j_call: TRBJ2-1
v_call: TRBV12-3/TRBV12-4
d_call: TRBD2
cdr3_aa: CASSLDPGLAGDRGNEQFF
cdr3_nt: TGTGCCAGCAGTTTAGACCCGGGACTAGCGGGAGATCGGGGCAATGAGCAGTTCTTC

clone_size: few
j_call: TRBJ2-7
v_call: TRBV19
d_call: NA
cdr3_aa: CASSRSGTAYEQYF
cdr3_nt: TGTGCCAGTAGTCGGAGTGGGACTGCCTACGAGCAGTACTTC

clone_size: many
j_call: TRBJ1-5
v_call: TRBV3-1
d_call: NA
cdr3_aa: CASSPGSVINQPQHF
cdr3_nt: TGTGCCAGCAGCCCAGGGTCGGTTATCAATCAGCCCCAGCATTTT

clone_size: many
j_call: TRBJ2-7
v_call: TRBV9
d_call: NA
cdr3_aa: CASSSTTNSYEQYF
cdr3_nt: TGTGCCAGCAGCTCAACGACAAACTCCTACGAGCAGTACTTC

clone_size: many
j_call: TRBJ2-2
v_call: TRBV12-3/TRBV12-4
d_call: TRBD1
cdr3_aa: CASSQKLTGTGELFF
cdr3_nt: TGTGCCAGCAGCCAGAAATTGACAGGGACCGGGGAGCTGTTTTTT

clone_size: many
j_call: TRBJ2-3
v_call: TRBV2
d_call: TRBD2
cdr3_aa: CASSAGGDTQYF
cdr3_nt: TGTGCCAGCAGTGCGGGGGGAGATACGCAGTATTTT

clone_size: few
j_call: TRBJ2-5
v_call: TRBV3-2
d_call: NA
cdr3_aa: CASSQWRVCYQETQYF
cdr3_nt: TGTGCCAGCAGCCAATGGCGGGTGTGTTACCAAGAGACCCAGTACTTC

clone_size: NA
j_call: TRBJ2-2
v_call: TRBV20-1
d_call: TRBD2
cdr3_aa: CSARTSGLNTGELFF
cdr3_nt: TGCAGTGCTCGGACTAGCGGGTTGAACACCGGGGAGCTGTTTTTT

clone_size: NA
j_call: TRBJ1-1
v_call: TRBV5-5
d_call: NA
cdr3_aa: CASSLGVPGNTEAFF
cdr3_nt: TGTGCCAGCAGCTTGGGGGTGCCAGGAAACACTGAAGCTTTCTTT

clone_size: NA
j_call: TRBJ2-5
v_call: TRBV5-1
d_call: TRBD2
cdr3_aa: CASSWGLAEQETQYF
cdr3_nt: TGCGCCAGCAGCTGGGGACTAGCGGAACAAGAGACCCAGTACTTC

clone_size: NA
j_call: TRBJ2-2
v_call: TRBV24-1
d_call: NA
cdr3_aa: CATSEINTGELFF
cdr3_nt: TGTGCCACCAGTGAGATAAACACCGGGGAGCTGTTTTTT

clone_size: NA
j_call: TRBJ1-3
v_call: TRBV28
d_call: NA
cdr3_aa: CASSLRAGSGNTMYF
cdr3_nt: TGTGCCAGCAGTTTGCGCGCTGGCTCTGGAAACACCATGTATTTT

clone_size: few
j_call: TRBJ2-5
v_call: TRBV29-1
d_call: NA
cdr3_aa: CSSFWGETQYF
cdr3_nt: TGCAGCTCATTCTGGGGGGAGACCCAGTACTTC

clone_size: few
j_call: TRBJ2-7
v_call: TRBV18
d_call: TRBD2
cdr3_aa: CASSSQAAGGPFEQYF
cdr3_nt: TGTGCCAGCTCATCCCAAGCAGCGGGAGGGCCTTTCGAGCAGTACTTC

clone_size: few
j_call: TRBJ2-1
v_call: TRBV4-1
d_call: NA
cdr3_aa: CASSQVALPVPNEQFF
cdr3_nt: TGCGCCAGCAGCCAAGTGGCACTCCCCGTCCCCAATGAGCAGTTCTTC

clone_size: many
j_call: TRBJ1-1
v_call: TRBV29-1
d_call: TRBD1
cdr3_aa: CSVTGAPEAFF
cdr3_nt: TGCAGCGTGACAGGGGCCCCTGAAGCTTTCTTT

clone_size: few
j_call: TRBJ1-1
v_call: TRBV28
d_call: NA
cdr3_aa: CASSSLAAGPNTVAFF
cdr3_nt: TGTGCCAGCAGTTCGTTAGCAGCAGGGCCTAACACTGTAGCTTTCTTT

clone_size: many
j_call: TRBJ2-7
v_call: TRBV20-1
d_call: TRBD2
cdr3_aa: CSARGPSGYEQYF
cdr3_nt: TGCAGTGCTAGGGGGCCTAGCGGCTACGAGCAGTACTTC

clone_size: many
j_call: TRBJ1-2
v_call: TRBV2
d_call: TRBD1
cdr3_aa: CASSGTGVNGYTF
cdr3_nt: TGTGCCAGCAGTGGGACAGGGGTTAATGGCTACACCTTC

clone_size: NA
j_call: TRBJ2-7
v_call: TRBV13
d_call: TRBD1
cdr3_aa: CASSFEQGILEQYF
cdr3_nt: TGTGCCAGCAGCTTCGAACAGGGGATCCTCGAGCAGTACTTC

clone_size: NA
j_call: TRBJ2-1
v_call: TRBV9
d_call: NA
cdr3_aa: CTSTAGPDPYNEQFF
cdr3_nt: TGTACCAGCACCGCCGGACCAGACCCCTACAATGAGCAGTTCTTC

clone_size: NA
j_call: TRBJ2-6
v_call: TRBV6-5
d_call: NA
cdr3_aa: CASSYTTGLASGANVLTF
cdr3_nt: TGTGCCAGCAGTTATACCACGGGCCTTGCTTCTGGGGCCAACGTCCTGACTTTC

clone_size: many
j_call: TRBJ2-7
v_call: TRBV20-1
d_call: TRBD2
cdr3_aa: CSASDAGGYYEQYF
cdr3_nt: TGCAGTGCTAGCGACGCGGGAGGATACTACGAGCAGTACTTC

clone_size: NA
j_call: TRBJ1-6
v_call: TRBV18
d_call: NA
cdr3_aa: CASSPSDSNSPLHF
cdr3_nt: TGTGCCAGCTCACCAAGCGACAGTAATTCACCCCTCCACTTT